This T cell receptor beta chain was identified during a study of naive and memory T cell subsets. CD4 T cells were positively selected, then CD8 T cells from the CD4-negative fraction. Points on this clonotype: Its target is not known.

Two oligonucleotides, mixed equimolar, formed the beta constant-region primer covering TRBC1 and TRBC2. Four rounds of PCR amplified the ligated cDNA using nested alpha and beta constant-region primers plus SP2. TCRdb recomputed calls from the UMI-ligation and nested PCR reads with MiXCR, one row per CDR3 protein. Of over 110,000 distinct CDR3 sequences listed, roughly a fifth were seen once; the top ten hold around 0.63%. The CDR3 runs 14 residues. V was clipped by 6 bases and J by 2 bases, with 16 bases between them. CDR1 and CDR2 (germline): DFQATT, SNEGSKA (reference sequence). Study results and caveats: In CD4 and CD8 cells, diversity dropped from naive through EMRA. No ground truth validated the naive and memory repertoire findings. RNA-based TCR counts may shift with T cell activation and differentiation. Naive repertoires, especially CD8, held a few larger clonotypes, possibly memory cells re-expressing CD45RA.

The sequence was obtained from a human donor in good health. Sequencing used naive CD8+ T cells from blood. The rearrangement uses TRBV20-1 and TRBJ1-1; tentative D call: TRBD1 (5 bases). The CDR3 bases are TGCAGTGCCTCCTCGGTGGGGCAAAACACTGAAGCTTTCTTT. Its translation is CSASSVGQNTEAFF.